These 9 T cell receptor beta chains were all obtained from the same sample, sequenced in a study of T cells in Graves' hyperthyroidism and ophthalmopathy. Authors of the study amplified TCR beta CDR3 regions from RNA transcripts. The HTBI set primed first-round TCR CDR3 RT-PCR. TCRdb reprocessed the multiplex PCR reads via MiXCR and lists one record per CDR3 protein. The sample has hundreds of thousands of distinct CDR3 sequences, 14% seen once; the top ten hold almost 6%. The sequencing sample was made of blood. The source is a woman aged 30 to 39 with Graves' hyperthyroidism that later progressed to Graves' ophthalmopathy.

This clonotype has a count of ten or more. This chain uses TRBV27 with TRBJ1-1; D is uncertain. Germline V gene sequence: CDR1 MNHEY, CDR2 SMNVEV (reference sequence). This CDR3 has 14 amino acids. Trimming took 5 bases from V and 1 from J, leaving 11 bases between them. In DNA form, the CDR3 reads TGTGCCAGCAGTCTATACCGACAGAACACTGAAGCTTTCTTT. Translation: CASSLYRQNTEAFF.

Remarks on this clonotype: This may be a read error: a much more frequent sequence differs by one nucleotide. J is TRBJ2-3 and V is TRBV11-1; 11 bases agree with TRBD2. CDR3 length: 15 amino acids. Losses at the gene ends were 5 bases for V and 4 bases for J; bases not matched to a gene: 5. The germline CDR1 and CDR2 sequences are SGHAT and FQDESV (reference sequence). The CDR3 spells CASSALAGEPDTQYF. In DNA form, the CDR3 reads TGTGCCAGCAGCGCACTAGCGGGGGAGCCAGATACGCAGTATTTT.

The CDR3 sequence: CASKVTGTSGYNEQFF. The CDR3, as DNA: TGTGCCAGCAAAGTTACCGGGACTAGCGGATACAATGAGCAGTTCTTC. V and J are TRBV27 and TRBJ2-1, with 11 bases matching TRBD2. V trimming: 7 bases; J trimming: 4 bases; junction bases outside the gene matches: 9. In germline, CDR1 is MNHEY, CDR2 SMNVEV (reference sequence). CDR3 length: 16 residues.

This clonotype has ten or more counts. This chain uses TRBV29-1 with TRBJ2-3, with TRBD1 identical over 7 bases. V trimming: 5 bases; J trimming: 3 bases; junction bases outside the gene matches: 8. Germline CDR1 SQVTM, CDR2 ANQGSEA. The CDR3 contains 14 residues. Written as DNA, the CDR3 is TGCAGCGTTCAGACAGGGCTAGATACAGATACGCAGTATTTT. It encodes CSVQTGLDTDTQYF.

In this sample, this clonotype turned up many times. This chain links TRBV29-1 with TRBJ1-2; tentatively, D is TRBD1 (6 bases). The CDR3 has 17 residues. With 3 bases removed from V and 0 bases from J, the gap between germline ends came to 20 bases. The V gene's germline CDR1 is SQVTM and CDR2 ANQGSEA. Written as DNA, the CDR3 is TGCAGCGTTGATGCGGAGGGACACATTCCCGCTAACTATGGCTACACCTTC. Translated, it gives CSVDAEGHIPANYGYTF.

This clonotype came up many times. The CDR3 loop is CASSPGQGQVYEQYF. The CDR3 DNA reads TGTGCCAGCAGTCCGGGACAGGGCCAGGTCTACGAGCAGTACTTC. The gene calls are TRBV6-1 and TRBJ2-7; 9 positions match TRBD1. J was trimmed by 3 bases and V by 5 bases; bases with no gene match: 8. The germline gives CDR1 MNHNS, CDR2 SASEGT. The CDR3 has 15 amino acids.

The chain recombines TRBV29-1 with TRBJ1-1; tentative D call: TRBD1 (6 bases). V lost 6 bases, J lost 11 bases, and 13 bases lay in between. The length of the CDR3 is 10 residues. CDR1 SQVTM and CDR2 ANQGSEA come from the germline V gene. CDR3 sequence (DNA): TGCAGCGTGTTCGGGGGGGCGGCTTTCTTT. Amino acid sequence: CSVFGGAAFF.

The chain's CDR3 is CSAFSGLLREKLFF. The CDR3 DNA follows: TGCAGTGCTTTCTCGGGACTCCTGAGGGAAAAACTGTTTTTT. V gene TRBV20-1 combines with J gene TRBJ1-4; maybe TRBD1 (5 bases). The CDR3 runs 14 residues. Deletions cut 5 bases from V and 8 bases from J, with 18 bases between. Germline V gene data show CDR1 as DFQATT and CDR2 as SNEGSKA (reference sequence).

This clonotype was detected many times. The chain uses TRBV5-1 and TRBJ2-2, with D perhaps given as TRBD1 or TRBD2 (5 bases each). V lost 0 bases to trimming and J lost 5 bases, with 8 bases between them. Looked up from germline, CDR1 is SGHRS and CDR2 is YFSETQ. The CDR3 is 14 residues long. In DNA, the CDR3 is TGCGCCAGCAGCTTGGAGAGGGGAACCGGGGAGCTGTTTTTT. This translates into CASSLERGTGELFF.